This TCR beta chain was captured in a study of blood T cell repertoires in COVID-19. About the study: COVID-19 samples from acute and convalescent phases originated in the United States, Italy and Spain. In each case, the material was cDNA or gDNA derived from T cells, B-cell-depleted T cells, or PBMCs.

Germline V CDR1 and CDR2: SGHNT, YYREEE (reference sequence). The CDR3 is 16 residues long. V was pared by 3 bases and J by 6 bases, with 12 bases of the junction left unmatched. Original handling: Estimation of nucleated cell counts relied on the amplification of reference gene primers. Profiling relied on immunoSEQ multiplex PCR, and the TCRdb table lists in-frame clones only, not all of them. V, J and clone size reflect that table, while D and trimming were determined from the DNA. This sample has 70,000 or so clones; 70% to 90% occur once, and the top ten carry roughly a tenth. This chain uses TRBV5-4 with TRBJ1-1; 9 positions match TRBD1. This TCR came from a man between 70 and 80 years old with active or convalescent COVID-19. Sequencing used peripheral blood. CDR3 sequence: CASSSGGQGARSEAFF. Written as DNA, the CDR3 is TGTGCCAGCAGCTCCGGGGGACAGGGAGCTAGATCTGAAGCTTTCTTT.